One sample yielded the 27 T cell receptor beta chains listed below, sequenced in a study of CD8+ T cells in alopecia areata. cDNA prepared by RNA extraction and subsequent reverse transcription served as the template for sequencing. TCRdb keeps only in-frame clones here, not all; method: immunoSEQ multiplex PCR. The sample includes roughly 250,000 clones, roughly two thirds of them seen just once. This specimen was CD4+ T cells sorted from blood, taken at week 0. The origin of the receptors is a human donor with alopecia areata.

The genes are TRBV7-2 and TRBJ1-5; no reliable D call. CDR1 is SGHTA and CDR2 is FQGNSA in the germline V gene. The CDR3 contains 15 residues. With 5 bases removed from V and 0 bases from J, the gap between germline ends came to 11 bases. CDR3 region: CASSLVRNSNQPQHF. In nucleotides, the CDR3 is TGTGCCAGCAGCCTCGTTCGAAATAGCAATCAGCCCCAGCATTTT.

This clone was found a few times. J is TRBJ2-3 and V is TRBV15, with D unclear. The germline V gene encodes CDR1 LNHNV and CDR2 YYDKDF (reference sequence). Trimming removed 3 bases from V and 5 bases from J, with 18 bases in between. This CDR3 comprises 16 residues. The CDR3 is CATSRVLQASGDTQYF. The CDR3 DNA is TGTGCCACCAGCAGGGTGCTTCAGGCCTCTGGAGATACGCAGTATTTT.

The V gene is TRBV6-5, the J gene TRBJ2-5; 13 bases are a match to TRBD2. The CDR3 length is 15 residues. V lost 0 bases, J lost 6 bases, and 1 base stayed unmatched. Germline CDR1 is MNHEY and CDR2 is SVGAGI. The CDR3 sequence is CASSYSGLAGKTQYF. The DNA for the CDR3 is TGTGCCAGCAGTTACTCGGGACTAGCGGGAAAGACCCAGTACTTC.

This clone was counted at least ten times. Here the CDR3 DNA reads TGTGCCAGCAGCTCCCAAGGGCCCTTAGACAATGAGCAGTTCTTC. This encodes CASSSQGPLDNEQFF. The genes are TRBV11-2 and TRBJ2-1; D uncertain. V gave up 4 bases and J gave up 5 bases, with 15 bases separating them. Germline values: CDR1 SGHAT, CDR2 FQNNGV. The CDR3 runs to 15 residues.

V usage is TRBV7-3 and J usage is TRBJ1-6; TRBD1 agrees at 7 bases. This CDR3 has 16 residues. The trim removed 0 bases at V and 11 bases at J, leaving 10 bases unmatched. The germline V gene encodes CDR1 SGHTA and CDR2 FQGTGA. The CDR3 sequence is CASSLTSAGGLAPLHF. The CDR3 DNA sequence: TGTGCCAGCAGCTTAACGTCGGCAGGGGGGTTGGCACCCCTCCACTTT.

This chain joins TRBV29-1 and TRBJ2-2; 13 nucleotides match TRBD2. CDR3 size: 18 residues. The V and J ends lost 6 bases and 0 bases, in that order; junction bases with no gene match: 10. The germline gives CDR1 SQVTM, CDR2 ANQGSEA. The chain's CDR3 is CSVTVAGTSGANTGELFF. CDR3 coding DNA: TGCAGCGTGACGGTTGCCGGGACTAGCGGGGCGAACACCGGGGAGCTGTTTTTT.

J is TRBJ1-2 and V is TRBV4-1; no definite D call. Germline V gene data show CDR1 as MGHRA and CDR2 as YSYEKL. V lost 0 bases to trimming and J lost 7 bases, with 9 bases between them. This CDR3 region has 13 residues. For the CDR3, the DNA is TGCGCCAGCAGCCAAGATATGCGGGCTGGCTACACCTTC. The encoded protein is CASSQDMRAGYTF.

This clone was counted between two and nine times. The chain employs TRBV6-6 and TRBJ2-7; D unclear. Trimming pared 6 bases from V and 6 bases from J, leaving 9 bases between. Germline-derived CDR1 and CDR2 are MNHNY and SVGAGI (reference sequence). The CDR3 extends over 11 amino acids. CDR3 DNA sequence: TGTGCCAGCAGGTTGACTGCCGAGCAGTACTTC. It codes for CASRLTAEQYF.

Of note for this clone: A junction end diverges from the germline sequence, so it may reflect a read error. The chain employs TRBV15 and TRBJ2-3, with D tentatively TRBD2 (6 bases). The CDR3 sequence is 17 residues long. From germline, CDR1 is LNHNV and CDR2 YYDKDF (reference sequence). CDR3 region: CATSSVGVAGTTDSQYF. The CDR3 DNA is TGTGCCACCAGCTCGGTAGGGGTTGCGGGGACCACAGATTCGCAGTATTTT.

The chain joins TRBV29-1 to TRBJ1-2; D is uncertain. Trimming removed 4 bases at V and 4 bases at J, with 10 bases between. The CDR3 is made up of 12 amino acids. Germline CDR1 and CDR2: SQVTM and ANQGSEA. CDR3 coding DNA: TGCAGCGTTGTTACTGGTCTCTATGGCTACACCTTC. Amino acids: CSVVTGLYGYTF.

The chain employs TRBV5-1 and TRBJ2-5; 9 positions agree with TRBD1. CDR3 length: 13 amino acids. Per the germline V gene, CDR1 is SGHRS and CDR2 is YFSETQ. The J segment lost 5 bases and the V segment lost 6 bases, leaving 5 bases of the junction unmatched. CDR3 coding DNA: TGCGCCAGCACCAGGACAGGGGACGAGACCCAGTACTTC. Its protein is CASTRTGDETQYF.

The CDR3 spells CASSYLGRDDEAFF. The CDR3 DNA is TGTGCCAGCAGCTACCTCGGACGGGACGATGAAGCTTTCTTT. The rearrangement uses TRBV7-9 and TRBJ1-1, with D perhaps matching TRBD1 (5 bases). Germline V gene data show CDR1 as SEHNR and CDR2 as FQNEAQ (reference sequence). The CDR3 loop spans 14 amino acids. The germline V and J ends were trimmed by 4 bases and 7 bases, with 16 bases remaining between them.

The CDR3 bases are TGTGCCAGCAGAGGGGGGGCTACACTCCAAGAGACCCAGTACTTC. As protein: CASRGGATLQETQYF. The chain uses TRBV25-1 and TRBJ2-5; possibly TRBD2 for D (7 bases). Germline values: CDR1 MGHDK, CDR2 SYGVNS. Trimming removed 6 bases from V and 1 base from J, with 15 bases in between. This CDR3 comprises 15 residues. Filled out from reference TRBV25-1 and TRBJ2-5, the complete variable domain reads EADIYQTPRYLVIGTGKKITLECSQTMGHDKMYWYQQDPGMELHLIHYSYGVNSTEKGDLSSESTVSRIRTEHFPLTLESARPSHTSQYLCASRGGATLQETQYFGPGTRLLVL.

The chain uses TRBV2 and TRBJ2-5, with unresolved D. The CDR3 length is 10 residues. Germline assignment: CDR1 SNHLY and CDR2 FYNNEI. With 5 bases removed from V and 5 bases from J, the gap between germline ends came to 3 bases. CDR3 sequence (DNA): TGTGCCAGCAGTTGGGAGACCCAGTACTTC. This translates into CASSWETQYF.

V and J are TRBV5-1 and TRBJ1-1; D may be TRBD1 (5 bases). The CDR3 length is 13 residues. Trimming removed 0 bases at V and 4 bases at J, with 7 bases between. The germline V gene has CDR1 SGHRS and CDR2 YFSETQ. CDR3 residues: CASSLEGITEAFF. The CDR3 nucleotides are TGCGCCAGCAGCTTGGAGGGGATCACTGAAGCTTTCTTT.

This clone was detected once. This chain joins TRBV29-1 and TRBJ2-4; D perhaps matches TRBD1 (5 bases). CDR3 length equals 12 residues. The V end was cut by 6 bases, the J end by 7 bases, with 13 bases between. Germline lookup yields CDR1 SQVTM and CDR2 ANQGSEA. The CDR3 sequence is CSVLDPGNIQYF. The CDR3 region has the DNA TGCAGCGTGCTCGACCCAGGGAACATTCAGTACTTC.

This chain connects TRBV5-1 to TRBJ1-2; no clear D gene. Germline V lookup: CDR1 SGHRS, CDR2 YFSETQ. V lost 0 bases, J lost 6 bases, and 9 bases lay in between. The CDR3 is made up of 13 amino acids. The CDR3 reads CASSLEGHNGYTF. The CDR3 DNA reads TGCGCCAGCAGCTTGGAAGGGCACAATGGCTACACCTTC.

CDR3 amino acids: CASSLYPSYEQYF. DNA for the CDR3: TGTGCCAGCAGCTTGTACCCCTCCTACGAGCAGTACTTC. V usage is TRBV5-8 and J usage is TRBJ2-7; D call uncertain. V gave up 1 base and J gave up 0 bases, with 5 bases separating them. The CDR3 runs to 13 residues. The germline V gene has CDR1 SGHTS and CDR2 YDEGEE.

The J gene is TRBJ1-4, the V gene TRBV5-6, with D perhaps matching TRBD1 (6 bases). V lost 1 base, J lost 8 bases, and 6 bases lay in between. The CDR3 consists of 12 residues. The germline gives CDR1 SGHDT, CDR2 YYEEEE. The DNA for the CDR3 is TGTGCCAGCAGCTTGACAGGGGAAAAACTGTTTTTT. Protein sequence: CASSLTGEKLFF.

The V gene is TRBV5-1, the J gene TRBJ1-2; D may be TRBD1 (5 bases). The germline V gene encodes CDR1 SGHRS and CDR2 YFSETQ. This CDR3 is 14 amino acids long. The ends were cut back, 4 bases at V and 6 bases at J, with 16 bases in the middle. This chain's CDR3 is CASSPSTASHGYTF. The CDR3 nucleotides read TGCGCCAGCAGCCCTTCGACAGCGAGTCATGGCTACACCTTC.

Remarks on this clone: This specimen includes other DNA sequences encoding the same CDR3. The chain carries TRBV19 and TRBJ2-7, with 8 bases that match TRBD1. CDR1 LNHDA and CDR2 SQIVND come from the germline V gene (reference sequence). The CDR3 is made up of 14 amino acids. J lost 1 base, V lost 5 bases, and 4 bases had no gene match. The CDR3 sequence: CASSPRTGSYEQYF. The CDR3 DNA is TGTGCCAGTAGTCCCAGGACAGGGTCCTACGAGCAGTACTTC.

This sequence joins TRBV7-9 and TRBJ1-2, with 7 bases lining up with TRBD1. Unmatched junction bases numbered 11, after V lost 5 bases and J lost 8 bases. CDR1 and CDR2 (germline): SEHNR, FQNEAQ (reference sequence). There are 14 residues in the CDR3. Here the CDR3 DNA reads TGTGCCAGCAGCCCTTGGGACAGCCGTGGGGGCTACACCTTC. Translation: CASSPWDSRGGYTF.

CDR3 bases: TGTGCCAGCAGCTTAGCTTGGGGCACCGGGGAGCTGTTTTTT. It specifies CASSLAWGTGELFF. V is TRBV13 and J is TRBJ2-2; D remains ambiguous. With 1 base removed from V and 4 bases from J, the gap between germline ends came to 7 bases. Germline loops: CDR1 PRHDT, CDR2 FYEKMQ (reference sequence). This CDR3 spans 14 amino acids.

This clone was seen only a few times. The rearrangement uses TRBV5-4 and TRBJ2-1, with 8 bases aligning to TRBD1. The CDR3 is 15 residues long. V trimming: 3 bases; J trimming: 8 bases; junction bases outside the gene matches: 10. The germline V gene encodes CDR1 SGHNT and CDR2 YYREEE (reference sequence). CDR3 bases: TGTGCCAGCAGCTCCCCTAAAGGACAGGGCTATGAGCAGTTCTTC. Translating it yields CASSSPKGQGYEQFF.

V and J are TRBV5-4 and TRBJ2-5; possible D gene TRBD1, 6 bases. The germline CDR1 and CDR2 sequences are SGHNT and YYREEE (reference sequence). Trimming left V 3 bases short and J 3 bases short, with 18 bases between. The CDR3 is 16 residues long. The DNA for the CDR3 is TGTGCCAGCAGCTCCCGGATTAGGACAGTAAAAGAGACCCAGTACTTC. Amino acids: CASSSRIRTVKETQYF. Complete variable domain (other parts from reference TRBV5-4 and TRBJ2-5): ETGVTQSPTHLIKTRGQQVTLRCSSQSGHNTVSWYQQALGQGPQFIFQYYREEENGRGNFPPRFSGLQFPNYSSELNVNALELDDSALYLCASSSRIRTVKETQYFGPGTRLLVL.

V is TRBV27 and J is TRBJ2-1; the D call may be TRBD1 or TRBD2 (5 bases each). This CDR3 comprises 17 residues. V lost 2 bases and J 8 bases, leaving 22 bases between the germline ends. Germline loops: CDR1 MNHEY, CDR2 SMNVEV (reference sequence). The CDR3 here is CASSLTPRDASHDEQFF. Written as DNA, the CDR3 is TGTGCCAGCAGTTTAACCCCCCGGGACGCCTCTCACGATGAGCAGTTCTTC.

This clone showed up just a few times. The J gene is TRBJ2-3, the V gene TRBV29-1; D unclear. With 4 bases removed from V and 2 bases from J, the gap between germline ends came to 7 bases. The CDR3 has 12 residues. Germline CDR1 reads SQVTM; CDR2 reads ANQGSEA. CDR3 sequence (DNA): TGCAGCGTTGTAACAGCCACAGATACGCAGTATTTT. This gives the protein CSVVTATDTQYF.